This TCR beta chain was documented in a study of blood T cells in healthy people across ages. Study-wide results and caveats: Diversity was estimated from one million T cells, and these estimates were considered underestimates.

This CDR3 contains 15 residues. The V segment lost 6 bases and the J segment 2 bases; nucleotides outside the gene matches: 8. CDR1 SGHVS and CDR2 FNYEAQ come from the germline V gene. Worth noting for this clonotype: The antigen is not known.

A J-beta primer mix and a sample-barcoded 5' primer were used in a second PCR of roughly 6 to 11 cycles. TCRdb called the 5' RACE reads again in MiXCR, with one record for every CDR3 protein. The table includes under 2 million distinct CDR3 sequences, about 35% detected once. The sequence was collected from a woman in her twenties or thirties in good health. Specimen: blood. The chain carries TRBV7-6 and TRBJ2-3, with TRBD2 matching 7 bases. CDR3 coding DNA: TGTGCCAGCAGGGGTGAGCGGGGAGCCACAGATACGCAGTATTTT. Encoded protein: CASRGERGATDTQYF.